One sample yielded the 14 T cell receptor beta chains listed below, sequenced in a study of human T cells and chemical hapten exposure. This sample's time point: patch test 1, 2 weeks after DPC sensitization. Treatment described: therapeutic diphenylcyclopropenone sensitization with weekly scalp DPC. TCRdb recomputed calls from the RACE reads with MiXCR, one row per CDR3 protein. The profile shows around 74,000 distinct CDR3 sequences, approximately 35% of them singletons. This specimen consisted of whole blood, obtained in connection with sensitization to the hapten diphenylcyclopropenone (DPC). The source of these receptors is a man aged 40-49 years with alopecia areata. Some clones in this sample may be carry-over from other donors' samples.

This clonotype was found a few times. The chain uses TRBV10-3 and TRBJ2-5; weak D call: TRBD1 (5 bases). V gave up 0 bases and J gave up 3 bases, with 5 bases separating them. The length of the CDR3 is 13 residues. Germline CDR1 is ENHRY and CDR2 is SYGVKD. The chain's CDR3 is CAISESTEETQYF. In DNA, the CDR3 is TGTGCCATCAGTGAGTCGACAGAAGAGACCCAGTACTTC.

This clonotype occurred a few times. CDR3 sequence: CSARVREGGGNEQFF. In nucleotides, the CDR3 is TGCAGTGCTAGGGTCCGTGAGGGAGGGGGCAATGAGCAGTTCTTC. The chain couples TRBV20-1 to TRBJ2-1; tentatively, D is TRBD2 (7 bases). Germline assignment: CDR1 DFQATT and CDR2 SNEGSKA (reference sequence). Trimming took off 3 bases at V and 6 bases at J, with 18 bases between the two ends. CDR3 size: 15 residues.

This clonotype was recorded a few times. DNA for the CDR3: TGTGCCAGCAGTCGGCGACAGGGAAGGGAAAAACTGTTTTTT. This sequence encodes CASSRRQGREKLFF. The chain carries TRBV28 and TRBJ1-4; 7 nucleotides match TRBD1. With V trimmed by 5 bases and J by 8 bases, 8 bases remained unmatched. The CDR3 extends over 14 amino acids. The germline V gene has CDR1 MDHEN and CDR2 SYDVKM.

This clonotype has only a few counts. The chain recombines TRBV6-5 with TRBJ1-3; no clear D gene. The CDR3 runs 16 residues. From germline, CDR1 is MNHEY and CDR2 SVGAGI. V was cut by 6 bases and J by 0 bases, with 15 bases left in between. CDR3 amino acids: CASSREAAYSGNTIYF. CDR3 DNA: TGTGCCAGCAGCCGCGAGGCAGCTTACTCTGGAAACACCATATATTTT.

The chain has TRBV5-1 and TRBJ2-5; 14 nucleotides agree with TRBD2. V lost 4 bases and J lost 5; bases outside the gene matches: 4. This CDR3 spans 15 amino acids. CDR1 SGHRS and CDR2 YFSETQ come from the germline V gene. The CDR3 region is CASSRGTSGSETQYF. In nucleotides, the CDR3 is TGCGCCAGCAGCAGGGGGACTAGCGGGAGCGAGACCCAGTACTTC.

V and J are TRBV7-8 and TRBJ1-3; no definite D call. The germline V gene has CDR1 SGHVS and CDR2 FQNEAQ. The CDR3 length is 13 residues. With 5 bases removed from V and 4 bases from J, the gap between germline ends came to 9 bases. The CDR3 region has the DNA TGTGCCAGCAGCGCGAGTGGCGGAAACACCATATATTTT. It is translated as CASSASGGNTIYF. Based on the CDR3 plus reference TRBV7-8 and TRBJ1-3, the full variable domain is GAGVSQSPRYKVAKRGQDVALRCDPISGHVSLFWYQQALGQGPEFLTYFQNEAQLDKSGLPSDRFFAERPEGSVSTLKIQRTQQEDSAVYLCASSASGGNTIYFGEGSWLTVV.

Details on this clonotype: A read error may account for a junction end that differs from germline. This chain links TRBV4-1 with TRBJ1-1, with D tentatively TRBD1 (5 bases). The CDR3 totals 14 residues. CDR1 and CDR2 from the germline V gene are MGHRA and YSYEKL. CDR3 bases: TGCGCCAGCAGCCAAGCCCCGGAGGACACTGAAACTTTCTTT. As protein: CASSQAPEDTETFF.

This chain connects TRBV27 to TRBJ1-5; 7 bases fit TRBD1. Germline trimming cut 0 bases from V and 9 bases from J; bases unmatched to any gene: 8. CDR3 length: 15 amino acids. CDR1 MNHEY and CDR2 SMNVEV come from the germline V gene (reference sequence). The CDR3 here is CASSLSSTGSLPQHF. The CDR3 nucleotides read TGTGCCAGCAGTTTATCCTCGACAGGGAGCCTGCCCCAGCATTTT.

This chain joins TRBV5-1 and TRBJ2-5; no clear D. The CDR3 is 16 amino acids. Deletions cut 0 bases from V and 1 base from J, with 13 bases between. In germline, CDR1 is SGHRS, CDR2 YFSETQ. The CDR3: CASSLALGRAQETQYF. CDR3 coding DNA: TGCGCCAGCAGCTTGGCTTTGGGAAGGGCCCAAGAGACCCAGTACTTC. The full variable domain, with the rest looked up from reference TRBV5-1 and TRBJ2-5, is KAGVTQTPRYLIKTRGQQVTLSCSPISGHRSVSWYQQTPGQGLQFLFEYFSETQRNKGNFPGRFSGRQFSNSRSEMNVSTLELGDSALYLCASSLALGRAQETQYFGPGTRLLVL.

V gene TRBV6-1 combines with J gene TRBJ1-2; 7 nucleotides agree with TRBD1. Trimming at V came to 6 bases and at J to 5 bases, leaving 3 bases not matched to a gene. This CDR3 has 12 amino acids. The germline CDR1 and CDR2 sequences are MNHNS and SASEGT. For the CDR3, the DNA is TGTGCCAGCAGGGGGGGACAGTATGGCTACACCTTC. Its protein product is CASRGGQYGYTF.

The chain is built from TRBV20-1 and TRBJ2-7, with D possibly called TRBD1 or TRBD2 (6 bases each). CDR1 is DFQATT, CDR2 SNEGSKA, per germline (reference sequence). CDR3 length: 15 amino acids. V lost 0 bases and J lost 4, with 16 bases in between. CDR3 nucleotide sequence: TGCAGTGCTAGAGATCTTAGCGGAGGGGGGTACGAGCAGTACTTC. This encodes CSARDLSGGGYEQYF.

This chain joins TRBV19 and TRBJ1-4; D uncertain. The ends were cut back, 5 bases at V and 7 bases at J, with 17 bases in the middle. CDR1 and CDR2 (germline): LNHDA, SQIVND (reference sequence). The CDR3 extends over 15 amino acids. Here the CDR3 reads CASSDRLGMGEKLFF. As DNA, the CDR3 is TGTGCCAGTAGTGACCGACTCGGGATGGGTGAAAAACTGTTTTTT.

The rearrangement links TRBV6-6 to TRBJ1-6; 7 bases agree with TRBD1. J was trimmed by 7 bases and V by 2 bases; bases with no gene match: 5. CDR1 is MNHNY and CDR2 is SVGAGI in the germline V gene (reference sequence). There are 15 residues in the CDR3. CDR3 sequence: CASSYGGTENSPLHF. CDR3 nucleotide sequence: TGTGCCAGCAGTTACGGGGGGACAGAGAATTCACCCCTCCACTTT.

The chain uses TRBV7-6 and TRBJ2-1; 14 bases align to TRBD2. Trimming took 4 bases from V and 7 from J; bases not matched to a gene: 12. The germline gives CDR1 SGHVS, CDR2 FNYEAQ. The CDR3 sequence is 18 residues long. Written as DNA, the CDR3 is TGTGCCAGCAGCTCGCAGGGACTAGCGGGAGCCTTAATGAATGAGCAGTTCTTC. Its protein is CASSSQGLAGALMNEQFF.